The clone carrying this T cell receptor beta chain was seen only a few times. Its antigen is currently unknown. This CDR3 spans 14 amino acids. The V and J ends lost 2 bases and 0 bases respectively, with 7 bases between them. Germline assignment: CDR1 SEHNR and CDR2 FQNEAQ (reference sequence). The data were obtained in a study of identical twins. A universal primer site arose from template switching, and cDNA bore unique molecular identifiers. TCRdb reprocessed the 5' RACE reads with MiXCR, giving one entry per CDR3 protein. Of a few hundred thousand distinct CDR3 sequences in the sample, over 12% were seen once. Study-wide points: Whereas memory repertoires showed no such difference, abundant cord blood beta clonotypes carried fewer insertions. It was cross-sectional statistical analysis, not following the same donors, that the conclusions relied on.

Only healthy Caucasians were enrolled as donors. The sample was also linked to a second study, of yellow fever vaccine responses in identical twins.

The sequence was collected from a woman aged 18-35 years in good health. Sequenced material: CD4+ T cells sorted from blood. The J gene is TRBJ1-1, the V gene TRBV7-9; no definite D call. The CDR3 nucleotides read TGTGCCAGCAGCTTATTTGAGTTGAACACTGAAGCTTTCTTT. This gives the protein CASSLFELNTEAFF.